These 18 T cell receptor beta chains originate from one sample sequenced in a study of T cells in women clearing cervical HPV infection. TCRdb's table, derived via immunoSEQ multiplex PCR, lists solely in-frame clones and lacks some. The table counts tens of thousands of clones; 2.5% to 3.5% lies in the top ten. Material for sequencing was blood buffy coat. The receptors were sampled from a woman aged 18-69 years with a cervical HPV16 infection that either progressed to CIN3+ or cleared (not recorded which).

As for this clone: The CDR3 end is not reached by the read, which stops 3 residues before it; the germline J gene fills it in. The gene calls are TRBV29-1 and TRBJ2-1; TRBD2 agrees at 10 bases. The CDR3 is 15 amino acids. The junction had 12 bases not matched to a gene; V was cut back by 6 bases and J by 7 bases. Germline CDR1 SQVTM, CDR2 ANQGSEA. Incomplete CDR3 DNA: TGCAGCGTAGAAATTGGAGCGGGGGGGTATAATGAG. Protein product: CSVEIGAGGYNE. The whole CDR3 sequence is CSVEIGAGGYNEQFF.

On this clone: The read halts 3 residues ahead of the CDR3 end, with the missing end drawn from the germline J gene. This chain connects TRBV18 to TRBJ1-2; 7 bases map to TRBD1. The CDR3 is 15 residues long. V dropped 3 bases and J dropped 3; count of bases not matched to a gene: 7. Per the germline V gene, CDR1 is KGHSH and CDR2 is LQKENI. The DNA read from the CDR3 is TGTGCCAGCTCACCCCAAGGGGGCTCTTACTATGGC. Its protein is CASSPQGGSYYG. The entire CDR3 is CASSPQGGSYYGYTF. The full variable domain, with the rest looked up from reference TRBV18 and TRBJ1-2, is NAGVMQNPRHLVRRRGQEARLRCSPMKGHSHVYWYRQLPEEGLKFMVYLQKENIIDESGMPKERFSAEFPKEGPSILRIQQVVRGDSAAYFCASSPQGGSYYGYTFGSGTRLTVV.

Note on this clone: From the germline J gene comes the end of the CDR3, since the read stops 3 residues before it. The chain joins TRBV7-9 to TRBJ2-1; TRBD2 might be the D (5 bases). Trimming took 1 base from V and 5 from J, leaving 12 bases between them. The CDR3 totals 15 residues. The germline CDR1 and CDR2 sequences are SEHNR and FQNEAQ (reference sequence). The CDR3 sequence is CASSLGGLAHNEQFF. The DNA read from the CDR3 is TGTGCCAGCAGCTTAGGAGGGCTAGCCCACAATGAG.

Incomplete CDR3 DNA: TGTGCCAGCAGTGAATTGGTGGGGCGCGATTATGGTGAG. This encodes CASSELVGRDYGE. The entire CDR3 reads CASSELVGRDYGEQFF. The genes are TRBV6-1 and TRBJ2-1; tentative D call: TRBD1 (5 bases). The read ends 3 residues shy of where the CDR3 ends; the end is completed using the germline J gene. CDR1 MNHNS and CDR2 SASEGT come from the germline V gene. Trimming pared 2 bases from V and 9 bases from J, leaving 20 bases between. This CDR3 contains 16 residues.

CDR3 amino acids: CASSLARSGAYNEQFF. The CDR3 DNA, read in part, is TGTGCCAGCAGCTTGGCCCGGAGCGGGGCCTACAATGAG. The chain employs TRBV5-4 and TRBJ2-1; 7 bases map to TRBD2. Read data end 3 residues before the CDR3 end; the end is taken from the germline J gene. Germline values: CDR1 SGHNT, CDR2 YYREEE (reference sequence). Trimming cost V 0 bases and J 2 bases; bases outside gene matches: 5. This CDR3 comprises 16 residues.

Turning to this clone: The CDR3 end lies 3 residues beyond the end of the read and is filled in from the germline J gene. The chain links TRBV5-3 to TRBJ2-7; 10 bases line up with TRBD2. TRBV5-3 is sorted into the ORF group, with uncertain function. The CDR3 consists of 15 residues. The V segment lost 7 bases and the J segment 0 bases; nucleotides outside the gene matches: 7. The CDR3 loop is CARLASSGSSYEQYF. The sequenced part of the CDR3 DNA is TGTGCCAGACTCGCATCTAGCGGGAGCTCCTACGAG.

In regard to this clone: Read data end 3 residues before the CDR3 end; the end is taken from the germline J gene. The chain has TRBV10-3 and TRBJ2-3, with TRBD2 as a possible D gene (5 bases). CDR3 length equals 16 residues. CDR1 ENHRY and CDR2 SYGVKD come from the germline V gene. V was shortened by 4 bases and J by 1 base, with 15 bases between the two germline ends. The DNA read from the CDR3 is TGTGCCATCAGTGTACTACTAGTTAGGGGCACAGATACG. Translation gives CAISVLLVRGTDT. The whole CDR3 sequence is CAISVLLVRGTDTQYF.

As for this clone: The read terminates 3 residues before the CDR3 end, so the remaining end is supplied by the germline J gene. The V gene is TRBV7-9, the J gene TRBJ1-2, with TRBD1 matching 9 bases. Per germline, CDR1 SEHNR and CDR2 FQNEAQ (reference sequence). CDR3 length equals 15 residues. The CDR3 DNA, read in part, is TGTGCCAGCAGCTTAGTGGGGACAGGGAGTAATGAC. This encodes CASSLVGTGSND. From start to end, the CDR3 is CASSLVGTGSNDYTF.

In regard to this clone: The sequence runs out 3 residues before the end of the CDR3; the remainder is reconstructed from the germline J gene. V and J are TRBV4-1 and TRBJ2-3; D might be TRBD1 (5 bases). This CDR3 spans 15 amino acids. Germline V gene lookup returns CDR1 MGHRA and CDR2 YSYEKL. This chain's CDR3 is CASSQFRARQETQYF. The covered CDR3 bases are TGCGCCAGCAGCCAATTCAGGGCCCGCCAAGAGACG.

To note about this clone: With the read ending 3 residues before the CDR3 end, the germline J gene is used to fill in that end. The chain employs TRBV25-1 and TRBJ2-7; a weak D match, TRBD2 (5 bases). Germline V gene sequence: CDR1 MGHDK, CDR2 SYGVNS. The CDR3 is made up of 15 amino acids. The ends were cut back, 5 bases at V and 0 bases at J, with 14 bases in the middle. CDR3 sequence: CASSNEGVGSYEQYF. CDR3 DNA, as far as it was read: TGTGCCAGCAGTAACGAGGGCGTAGGCTCCTACGAG.

With respect to this clone: Coverage ceases 3 residues before the CDR3 finishes, and the germline J gene fills in the end. The chain combines TRBV20-1 with TRBJ2-1, with 7 bases fitting TRBD2. Germline assignment: CDR1 DFQATT and CDR2 SNEGSKA (reference sequence). This CDR3 is 15 amino acids long. With V trimmed by 6 bases and J by 0 bases, 8 bases remained unmatched. CDR3 protein: CSANKRGVSYNEQFF. CDR3 DNA (partial): TGCAGTGCAAATAAGCGGGGTGTCTCCTACAATGAG.

Regarding this clone: The CDR3 goes on 3 residues after the read ends, and that part is filled in from the germline J gene. The V and J genes are TRBV2 and TRBJ2-2; TRBD2 agrees at 10 bases. The CDR3 has 15 amino acids. The V gene end was trimmed by 3 bases and the J gene end by 7 bases; junction bases not matched to a gene: 5. Germline loops: CDR1 SNHLY, CDR2 FYNNEI. The CDR3 protein is CASSEGLAGVGELFF. The CDR3 DNA, read in part, is TGTGCCAGCAGTGAGGGGCTAGCGGGAGTCGGGGAG.

About this clone itself: Coverage ceases 3 residues before the CDR3 finishes, and the germline J gene fills in the end. The V and J genes are TRBV5-4 and TRBJ2-1; 16 bases line up with TRBD2. CDR1 SGHNT and CDR2 YYREEE come from the germline V gene (reference sequence). The CDR3 has 16 amino acids. Losses at the gene ends were 1 base for V and 8 bases for J; bases not matched to a gene: 3. The CDR3 here is CASSLRGLAGGDEQFF. The CDR3 bases that were read are TGTGCCAGCAGCTTGAGGGGACTAGCGGGAGGGGATGAG.

About this clone itself: Read data end 3 residues before the CDR3 end; the end is taken from the germline J gene. The V and J genes are TRBV30 and TRBJ2-4; possibly TRBD1 for D (6 bases). Germline CDR1 is GTSNPN and CDR2 is SVGIG (reference sequence). The CDR3 runs 11 residues. The CDR3 is CAWSPGEGQYF. The part of the CDR3 DNA that was read is TGTGCCTGGAGTCCAGGGGAAGGT.

CDR3 in amino acids: CASVPGQGLAGANVLTF. Incomplete CDR3 DNA: TGTGCCAGCGTTCCGGGACAGGGCCTGGCTGGGGCCAACGTC. V and J are TRBV18 and TRBJ2-6; 9 bases line up with TRBD1. The CDR3 end is not reached by the read, which stops 3 residues before it; the germline J gene fills it in. Germline lookup yields CDR1 KGHSH and CDR2 LQKENI. With 8 bases clipped from V and 2 bases from J, the junction kept 10 bases outside the gene matches. This CDR3 has 17 amino acids. Drawing the rest from reference TRBV18 and TRBJ2-6, the complete variable domain is NAGVMQNPRHLVRRRGQEARLRCSPMKGHSHVYWYRQLPEEGLKFMVYLQKENIIDESGMPKERFSAEFPKEGPSILRIQQVVRGDSAAYFCASVPGQGLAGANVLTFGAGSRLTVL.

With respect to this clone: Sequencing ends 3 residues short of the CDR3 end; the germline J gene provides the rest. The chain employs TRBV30 and TRBJ1-2, with D perhaps TRBD1 (5 bases). The CDR3 runs 12 residues. Germline V gives CDR1 GTSNPN, CDR2 SVGIG (reference sequence). The CDR3 bases that were read are TGTGCCTGGAGTGAGGGGCCCTACGAC. Its protein product is CAWSEGPYD. The full CDR3 reads CAWSEGPYDYTF. The whole variable domain, filled in from reference TRBV30 and TRBJ1-2, reads SQTIHQWPATLVQPVGSPLSLECTVEGTSNPNLYWYRQAAGRGLQLLFYSVGIGQISSEVPQNLSASRPQDRQFILSSKKLLLSDSGFYLCAWSEGPYDYTFGSGTRLTVV.

Remarks on this clone: The read stops 3 residues short of the end of the CDR3; the missing end is completed from the germline J gene. J is TRBJ2-4 and V is TRBV18, with D possibly TRBD1 on 6 matching bases. The CDR3 has 15 amino acids. The germline gives CDR1 KGHSH, CDR2 LQKENI. The CDR3 bases that were read are TGTGCCAGCGAATCACTCGATCAGGGGTCTAATGGT. Translated: CASESLDQGSNG. The whole CDR3 region reads CASESLDQGSNGQYF.

For this clone: The CDR3 goes on 3 residues after the read ends, and that part is filled in from the germline J gene. V gene TRBV5-5 combines with J gene TRBJ1-4, with a tentative D call TRBD1 (6 bases). Germline V gene lookup returns CDR1 SGHKS and CDR2 YYEKEE (reference sequence). The CDR3 covers 13 residues. V lost 6 bases and J 7 bases, leaving 13 bases between the germline ends. The CDR3 region is CASKGGGGEKLFF. The part of the CDR3 DNA that was read is TGTGCCAGCAAAGGGGGGGGAGGTGAAAAA.